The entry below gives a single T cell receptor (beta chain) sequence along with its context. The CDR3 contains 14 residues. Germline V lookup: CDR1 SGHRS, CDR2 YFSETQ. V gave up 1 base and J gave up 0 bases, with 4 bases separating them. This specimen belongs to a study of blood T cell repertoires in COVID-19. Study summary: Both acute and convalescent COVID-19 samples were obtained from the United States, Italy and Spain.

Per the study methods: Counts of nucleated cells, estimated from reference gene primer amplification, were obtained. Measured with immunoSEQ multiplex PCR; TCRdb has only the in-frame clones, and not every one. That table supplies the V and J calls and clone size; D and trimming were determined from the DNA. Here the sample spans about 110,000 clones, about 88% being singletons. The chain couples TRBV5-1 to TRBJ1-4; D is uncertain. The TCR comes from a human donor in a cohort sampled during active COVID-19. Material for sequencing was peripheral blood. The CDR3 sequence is CASSLLSTNEKLFF. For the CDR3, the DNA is TGCGCCAGCAGCTTGCTATCAACTAATGAAAAACTGTTTTTT.